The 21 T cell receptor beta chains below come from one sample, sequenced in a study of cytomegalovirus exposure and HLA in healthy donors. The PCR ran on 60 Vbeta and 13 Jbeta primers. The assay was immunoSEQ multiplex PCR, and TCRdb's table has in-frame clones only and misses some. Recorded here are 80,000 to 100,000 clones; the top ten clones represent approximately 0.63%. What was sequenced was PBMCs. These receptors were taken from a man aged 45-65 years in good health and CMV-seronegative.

CDR3 in amino acids: CASSRTESSYEQYF. The CDR3 DNA sequence: TGCGCCAGCAGCAGGACTGAGAGCTCCTACGAGCAGTACTTC. V usage is TRBV5-1 and J usage is TRBJ2-7; weak D call: TRBD2 (5 bases). Trimming removed 4 bases from V and 0 bases from J, with 11 bases in between. Germline lookup yields CDR1 SGHRS and CDR2 YFSETQ. The CDR3 runs to 14 residues.

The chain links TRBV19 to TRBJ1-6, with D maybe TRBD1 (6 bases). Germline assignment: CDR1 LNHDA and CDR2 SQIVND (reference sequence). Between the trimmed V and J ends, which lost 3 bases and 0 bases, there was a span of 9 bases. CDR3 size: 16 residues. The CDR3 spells CASSIGDISYNSPLHF. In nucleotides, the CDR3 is TGTGCCAGTAGTATTGGGGACATCTCCTATAATTCACCCCTCCACTTT.

In nucleotides, the CDR3 is TGTGCCAGCAGCGCCTCAGGTAGCGGTGAGCAGTTCTTC. Its translation is CASSASGSGEQFF. V is TRBV9 and J is TRBJ2-1, with TRBD2 as a possible D gene (6 bases). Trimming cost V 3 bases and J 9 bases, with 13 bases left between them. CDR1 is SGDLS and CDR2 is YYNGEE in the germline V gene. CDR3 size: 13 residues.

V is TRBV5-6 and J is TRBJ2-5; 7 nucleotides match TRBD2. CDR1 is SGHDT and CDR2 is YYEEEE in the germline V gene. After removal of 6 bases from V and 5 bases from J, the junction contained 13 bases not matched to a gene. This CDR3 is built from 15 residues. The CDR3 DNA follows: TGTGCCAGCACAGTCGCGGGGGAACTACGGGAGACCCAGTACTTC. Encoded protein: CASTVAGELRETQYF.

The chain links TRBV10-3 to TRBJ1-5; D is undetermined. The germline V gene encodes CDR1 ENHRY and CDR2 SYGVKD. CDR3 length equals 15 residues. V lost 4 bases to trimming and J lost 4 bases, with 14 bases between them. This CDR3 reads CAISGSLAPNQPQHF. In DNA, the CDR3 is TGTGCCATCAGTGGGTCCCTAGCTCCGAATCAGCCCCAGCATTTT.

DNA for the CDR3: TGTGCCAGCAGCTTCACGACAGGGGGCGAGACCCAGTACTTC. It translates to CASSFTTGGETQYF. The V gene is TRBV7-2, the J gene TRBJ2-5; 10 bases map to TRBD1. The V gene end was trimmed by 3 bases and the J gene end by 5 bases; junction bases not matched to a gene: 3. Germline assignment: CDR1 SGHTA and CDR2 FQGNSA. The length of the CDR3 is 14 residues.

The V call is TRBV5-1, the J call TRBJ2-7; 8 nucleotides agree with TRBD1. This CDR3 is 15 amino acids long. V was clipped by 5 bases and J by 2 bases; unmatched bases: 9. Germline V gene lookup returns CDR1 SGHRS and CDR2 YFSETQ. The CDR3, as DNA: TGCGCCAGCAGTCAGGACAGGGAGTTTGCCTACGAGCAGTACTTC. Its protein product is CASSQDREFAYEQYF.

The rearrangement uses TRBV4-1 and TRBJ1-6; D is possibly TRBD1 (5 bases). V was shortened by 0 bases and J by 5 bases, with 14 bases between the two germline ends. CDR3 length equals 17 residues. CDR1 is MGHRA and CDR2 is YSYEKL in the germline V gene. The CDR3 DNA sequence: TGCGCCAGCAGCCAAGAGGTCCCGGTACAGGATAATTCACCCCTCCACTTT. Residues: CASSQEVPVQDNSPLHF.

The CDR3 region is CASSIGLAETQYF. The CDR3 coding sequence is TGTGCCAGTAGTATTGGTCTAGCGGAAACCCAGTACTTC. This sequence joins TRBV19 and TRBJ2-7; 7 bases fit TRBD2. The length of the CDR3 is 13 residues. V trimming: 3 bases; J trimming: 10 bases; junction bases outside the gene matches: 9. Germline loops: CDR1 LNHDA, CDR2 SQIVND (reference sequence).

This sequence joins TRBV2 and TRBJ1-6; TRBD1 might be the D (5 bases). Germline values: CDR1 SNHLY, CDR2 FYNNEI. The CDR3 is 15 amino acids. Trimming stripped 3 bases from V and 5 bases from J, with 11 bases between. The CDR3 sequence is CASSDRAGNNSPLHF. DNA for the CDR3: TGTGCCAGCAGTGACAGGGCGGGAAATAATTCACCCCTCCACTTT.

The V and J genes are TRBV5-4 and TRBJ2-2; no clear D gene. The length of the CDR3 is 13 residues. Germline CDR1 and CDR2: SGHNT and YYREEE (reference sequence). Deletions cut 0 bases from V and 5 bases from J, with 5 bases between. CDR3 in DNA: TGTGCCAGCAGCTTGGCGGGTACCGGGGAGCTGTTTTTT. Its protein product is CASSLAGTGELFF.

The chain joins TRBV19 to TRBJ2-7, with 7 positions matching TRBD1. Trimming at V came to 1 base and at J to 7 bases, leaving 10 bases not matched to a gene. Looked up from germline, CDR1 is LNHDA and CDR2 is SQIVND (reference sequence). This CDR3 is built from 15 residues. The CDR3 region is CASSIAPTGAGEQYF. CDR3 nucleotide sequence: TGTGCCAGTAGTATAGCCCCAACAGGGGCGGGTGAGCAGTACTTC. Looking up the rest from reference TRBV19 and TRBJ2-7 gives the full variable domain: DGGITQSPKYLFRKEGQNVTLSCEQNLNHDAMYWYRQDPGQGLRLIYYSQIVNDFQKGDIAEGYSVSREKKESFPLTVTSAQKNPTAFYLCASSIAPTGAGEQYFGPGTRLTVT.

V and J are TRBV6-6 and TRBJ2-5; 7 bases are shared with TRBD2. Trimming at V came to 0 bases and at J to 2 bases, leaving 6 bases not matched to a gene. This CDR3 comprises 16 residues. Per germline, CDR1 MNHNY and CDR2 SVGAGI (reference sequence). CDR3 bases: TGTGCCAGCAGTTACTCGGGAGGGCAGTTACAAGAGACCCAGTACTTC. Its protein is CASSYSGGQLQETQYF.

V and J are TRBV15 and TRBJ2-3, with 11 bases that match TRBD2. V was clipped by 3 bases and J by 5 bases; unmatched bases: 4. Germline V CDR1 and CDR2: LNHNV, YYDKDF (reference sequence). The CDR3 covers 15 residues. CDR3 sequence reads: CATSSLAGGQDTQYF. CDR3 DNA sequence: TGTGCCACCAGCAGCTTAGCGGGGGGGCAAGATACGCAGTATTTT.

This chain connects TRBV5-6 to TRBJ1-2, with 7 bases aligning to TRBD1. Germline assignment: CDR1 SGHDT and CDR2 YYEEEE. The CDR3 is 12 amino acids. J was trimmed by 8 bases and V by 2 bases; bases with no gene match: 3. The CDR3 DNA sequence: TGTGCCAGCAGCTTTGAAGGGGGCGGCTACACCTTC. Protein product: CASSFEGGGYTF.

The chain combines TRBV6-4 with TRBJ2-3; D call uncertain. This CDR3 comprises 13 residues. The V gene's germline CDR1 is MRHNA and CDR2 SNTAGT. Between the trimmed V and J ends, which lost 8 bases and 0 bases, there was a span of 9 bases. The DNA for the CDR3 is TGTGCCAGCGCCGAACAGAGCACAGATACGCAGTATTTT. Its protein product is CASAEQSTDTQYF.

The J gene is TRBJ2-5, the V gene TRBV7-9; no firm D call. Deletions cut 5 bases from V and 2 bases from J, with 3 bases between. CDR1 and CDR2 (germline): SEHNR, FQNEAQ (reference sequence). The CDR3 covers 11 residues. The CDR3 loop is CASSPQETQYF. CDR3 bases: TGTGCCAGCAGCCCACAAGAGACCCAGTACTTC. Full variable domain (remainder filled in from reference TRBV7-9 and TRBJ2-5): DTGVSQNPRHKITKRGQNVTFRCDPISEHNRLYWYRQTLGQGPEFLTYFQNEAQLEKSRLLSDRFSAERPKGSFSTLEIQRTEQGDSAMYLCASSPQETQYFGPGTRLLVL.

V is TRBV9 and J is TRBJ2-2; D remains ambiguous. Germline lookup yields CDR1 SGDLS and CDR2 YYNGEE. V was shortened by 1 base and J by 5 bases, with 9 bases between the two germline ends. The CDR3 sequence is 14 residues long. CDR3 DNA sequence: TGTGCCAGCAGCGTATTGGAGACTACCGGGGAGCTGTTTTTT. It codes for CASSVLETTGELFF.

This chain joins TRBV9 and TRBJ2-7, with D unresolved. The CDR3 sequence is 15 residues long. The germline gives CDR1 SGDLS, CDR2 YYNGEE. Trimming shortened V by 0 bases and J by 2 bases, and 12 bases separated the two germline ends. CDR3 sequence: CASSVGPGTTYEQYF. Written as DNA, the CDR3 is TGTGCCAGCAGCGTAGGCCCAGGCACAACCTACGAGCAGTACTTC. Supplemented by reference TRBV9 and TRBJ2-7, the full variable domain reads DSGVTQTPKHLITATGQRVTLRCSPRSGDLSVYWYQQSLDQGLQFLIQYYNGEERAKGNILERFSAQQFPDLHSELNLSSLELGDSALYFCASSVGPGTTYEQYFGPGTRLTVT.

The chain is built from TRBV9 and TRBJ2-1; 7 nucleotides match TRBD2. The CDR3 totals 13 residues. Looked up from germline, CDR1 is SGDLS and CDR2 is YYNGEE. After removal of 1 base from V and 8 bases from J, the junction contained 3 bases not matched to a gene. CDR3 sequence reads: CASSVSGGYEQFF. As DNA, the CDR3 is TGTGCCAGCAGCGTATCGGGGGGTTATGAGCAGTTCTTC.

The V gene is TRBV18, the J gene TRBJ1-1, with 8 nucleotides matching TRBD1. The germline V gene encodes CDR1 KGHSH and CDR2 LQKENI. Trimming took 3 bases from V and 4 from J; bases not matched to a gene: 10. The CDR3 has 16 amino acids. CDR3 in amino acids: CASSPYAQGTGTEAFF. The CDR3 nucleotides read TGTGCCAGCTCACCCTACGCGCAGGGGACAGGCACTGAAGCTTTCTTT.